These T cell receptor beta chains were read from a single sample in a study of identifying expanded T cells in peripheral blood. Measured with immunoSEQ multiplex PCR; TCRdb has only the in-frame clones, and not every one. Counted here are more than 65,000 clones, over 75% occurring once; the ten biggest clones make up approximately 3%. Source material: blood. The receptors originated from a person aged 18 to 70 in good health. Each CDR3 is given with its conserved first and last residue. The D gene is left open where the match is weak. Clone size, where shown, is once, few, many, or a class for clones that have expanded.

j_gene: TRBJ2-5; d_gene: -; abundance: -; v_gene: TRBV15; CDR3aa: CATSRDSGHQETQYF; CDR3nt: TGTGCCACCAGCAGAGATAGCGGACACCAAGAGACCCAGTACTTC
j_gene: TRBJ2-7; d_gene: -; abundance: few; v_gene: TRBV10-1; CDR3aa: CASSSDGSYEQYF; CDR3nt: TGCGCCAGCAGTTCGGACGGCAGCTACGAGCAGTACTTC
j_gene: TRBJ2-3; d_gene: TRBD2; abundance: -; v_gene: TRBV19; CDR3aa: CASSSGLAGRDTQYF; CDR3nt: TGTGCCAGTAGTAGTGGACTAGCGGGGCGAGATACGCAGTATTTT
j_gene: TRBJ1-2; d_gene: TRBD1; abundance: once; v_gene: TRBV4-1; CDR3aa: CASSQDPGGGDGYTF; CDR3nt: TGCGCCAGCAGCCAAGATCCAGGGGGCGGCGATGGCTACACCTTC
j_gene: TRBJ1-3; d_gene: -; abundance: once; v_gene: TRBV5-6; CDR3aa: CASSRRSSGNTIYF; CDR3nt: TGTGCCAGCAGCCGGAGGAGCTCTGGAAACACCATATATTTT
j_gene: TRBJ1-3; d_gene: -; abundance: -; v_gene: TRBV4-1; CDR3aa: CASSLFKEGSGNTIYF; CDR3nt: TGCGCCAGCAGCCTCTTCAAGGAGGGCTCCGGAAACACCATATATTTT
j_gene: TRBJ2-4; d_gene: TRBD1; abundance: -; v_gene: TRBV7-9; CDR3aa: CASSFTGGRAKNIQYF; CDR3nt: TGTGCCAGCAGCTTCACAGGGGGAAGGGCCAAAAACATTCAGTACTTC
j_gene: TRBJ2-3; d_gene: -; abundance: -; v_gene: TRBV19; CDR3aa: CASSIERGLGTDTQYF; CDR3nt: TGTGCCAGTAGTATAGAACGGGGGCTGGGCACAGATACGCAGTATTTT
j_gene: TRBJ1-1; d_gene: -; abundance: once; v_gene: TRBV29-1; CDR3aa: CSVEAGEAFF; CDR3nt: TGCAGCGTTGAGGCTGGGGAAGCTTTCTTT
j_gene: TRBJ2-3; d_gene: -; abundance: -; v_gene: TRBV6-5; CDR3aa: CASSYSGRVDTQYF; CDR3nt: TGTGCCAGCAGTTACTCGGGCAGGGTAGATACGCAGTATTTT
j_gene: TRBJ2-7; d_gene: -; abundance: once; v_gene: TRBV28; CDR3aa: CASSLSRPAYEQYF; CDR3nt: TGTGCCAGCAGTTTATCGAGGCCAGCCTACGAGCAGTACTTC
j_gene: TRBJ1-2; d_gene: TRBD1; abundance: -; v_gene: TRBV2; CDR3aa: CASSQQGVPFDGYTF; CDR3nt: TGTGCCAGCAGTCAGCAGGGGGTCCCTTTTGATGGCTACACCTTC
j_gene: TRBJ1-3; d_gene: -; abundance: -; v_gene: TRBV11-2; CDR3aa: CASSSGTGLFGNTIYF; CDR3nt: TGTGCCAGCAGCTCCGGGACCGGCCTCTTTGGAAACACCATATATTTT
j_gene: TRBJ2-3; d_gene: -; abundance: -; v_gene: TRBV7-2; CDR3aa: CASTSGFSTDTQYF; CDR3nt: TGTGCCAGCACGTCGGGGTTTAGCACAGATACGCAGTATTTT
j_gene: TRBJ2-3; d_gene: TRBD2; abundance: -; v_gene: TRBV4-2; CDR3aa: CASSPGTSGWTDTQYF; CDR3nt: TGTGCCAGCAGCCCGGGGACTAGCGGGTGGACAGATACGCAGTATTTT
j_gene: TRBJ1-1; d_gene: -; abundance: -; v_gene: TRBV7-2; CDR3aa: CASSFDMNTEAFF; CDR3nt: TGTGCCAGCAGCTTTGACATGAACACTGAAGCTTTCTTT
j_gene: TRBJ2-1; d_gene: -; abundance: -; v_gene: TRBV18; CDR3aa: CASSPNQGWNEQFF; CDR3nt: TGTGCCAGCTCACCTAATCAGGGTTGGAATGAGCAGTTCTTC
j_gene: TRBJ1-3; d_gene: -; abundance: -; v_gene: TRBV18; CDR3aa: CASSRDGDSGNTIYF; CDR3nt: TGTGCCAGCTCACGAGACGGGGACTCTGGAAACACCATATATTTT
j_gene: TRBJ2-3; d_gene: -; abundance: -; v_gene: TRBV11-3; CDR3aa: CASSLAASTDTQYF; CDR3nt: TGTGCCAGCAGTCTAGCAGCTAGCACAGATACGCAGTATTTT
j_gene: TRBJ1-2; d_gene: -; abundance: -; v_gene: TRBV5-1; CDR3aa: CASSLAAAYGYTF; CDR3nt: TGCGCCAGCAGCTTGGCCGCGGCGTATGGCTACACCTTC
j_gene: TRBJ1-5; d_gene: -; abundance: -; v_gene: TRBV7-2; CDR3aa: CASSLGGTNQPQHF; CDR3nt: TGTGCCAGCAGCTTAGGGGGGACCAATCAGCCCCAGCATTTT
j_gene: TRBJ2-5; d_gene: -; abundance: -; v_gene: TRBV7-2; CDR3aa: CASSNYGGQETQYF; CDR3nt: TGTGCCAGCAGCAATTACGGGGGCCAAGAGACCCAGTACTTC
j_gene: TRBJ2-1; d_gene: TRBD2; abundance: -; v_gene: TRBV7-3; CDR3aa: CASSLWGGRSYNEQFF; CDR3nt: TGTGCCAGCAGCTTATGGGGCGGGAGGTCCTACAATGAGCAGTTCTTC
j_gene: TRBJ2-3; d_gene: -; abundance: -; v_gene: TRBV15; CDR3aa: CATSLTLSTDTQYF; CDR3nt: TGTGCCACCAGCCTGACACTAAGCACAGATACGCAGTATTTT